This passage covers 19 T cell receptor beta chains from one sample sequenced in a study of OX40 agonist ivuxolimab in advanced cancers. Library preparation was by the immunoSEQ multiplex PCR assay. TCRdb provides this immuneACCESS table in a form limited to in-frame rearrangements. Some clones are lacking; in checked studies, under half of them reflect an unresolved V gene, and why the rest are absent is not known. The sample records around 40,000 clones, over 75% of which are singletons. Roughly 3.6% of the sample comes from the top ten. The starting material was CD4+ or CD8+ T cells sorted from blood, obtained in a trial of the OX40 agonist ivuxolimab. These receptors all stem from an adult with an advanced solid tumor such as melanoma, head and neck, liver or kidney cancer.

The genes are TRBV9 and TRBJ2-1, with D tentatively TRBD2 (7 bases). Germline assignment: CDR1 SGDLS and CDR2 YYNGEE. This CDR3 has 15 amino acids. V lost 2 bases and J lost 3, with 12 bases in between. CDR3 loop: CASSVGGGGYNEQFF. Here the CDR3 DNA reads TGTGCCAGCAGCGTCGGGGGAGGGGGCTACAATGAGCAGTTCTTC.

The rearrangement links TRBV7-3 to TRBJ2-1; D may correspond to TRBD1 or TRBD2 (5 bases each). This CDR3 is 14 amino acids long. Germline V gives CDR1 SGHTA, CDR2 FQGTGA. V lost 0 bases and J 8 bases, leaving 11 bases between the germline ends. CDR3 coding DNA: TGTGCCAGCAGCTTAACGACCGGGGCAGATGAGCAGTTCTTC. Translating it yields CASSLTTGADEQFF.

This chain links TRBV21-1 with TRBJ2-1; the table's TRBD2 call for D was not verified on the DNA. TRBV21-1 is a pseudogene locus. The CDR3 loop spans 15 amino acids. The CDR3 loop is CASFALAGEVDEQFF. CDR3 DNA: TGTGCCAGCTTCGCACTAGCGGGAGAGGTCGATGAGCAGTTCTTC.

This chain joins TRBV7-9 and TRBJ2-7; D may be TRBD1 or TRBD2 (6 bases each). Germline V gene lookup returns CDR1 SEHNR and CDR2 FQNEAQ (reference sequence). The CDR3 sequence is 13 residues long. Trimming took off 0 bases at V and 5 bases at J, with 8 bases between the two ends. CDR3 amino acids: CASSLAGGHEQYF. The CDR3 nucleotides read TGTGCCAGCAGCTTAGCGGGGGGCCACGAGCAGTACTTC.

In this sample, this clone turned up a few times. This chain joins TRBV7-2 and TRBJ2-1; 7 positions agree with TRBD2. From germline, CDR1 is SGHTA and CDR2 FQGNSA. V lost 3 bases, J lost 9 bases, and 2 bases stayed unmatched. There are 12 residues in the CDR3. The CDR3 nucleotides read TGTGCCAGCAGCTTTTGGGGGGGTGAGCAGTTCTTC. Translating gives CASSFWGGEQFF.

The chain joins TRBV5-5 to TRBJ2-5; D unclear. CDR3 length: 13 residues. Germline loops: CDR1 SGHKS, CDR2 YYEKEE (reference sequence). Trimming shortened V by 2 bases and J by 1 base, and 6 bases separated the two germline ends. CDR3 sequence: CASSLGPQETQYF. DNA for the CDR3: TGTGCCAGCAGCTTAGGGCCCCAAGAGACCCAGTACTTC.

CDR3 in amino acids: CASSYRGTEETQYF. CDR3 nucleotides: TGTGCCAGCAGTTACCGAGGGACAGAAGAGACCCAGTACTTC. The chain carries TRBV6-5 and TRBJ2-5; 7 positions match TRBD1. The CDR3 is 14 residues long. CDR1 is MNHEY, CDR2 SVGAGI, per germline. V shed 2 bases, J shed 3 bases, and the junction held 3 bases outside the gene matches.

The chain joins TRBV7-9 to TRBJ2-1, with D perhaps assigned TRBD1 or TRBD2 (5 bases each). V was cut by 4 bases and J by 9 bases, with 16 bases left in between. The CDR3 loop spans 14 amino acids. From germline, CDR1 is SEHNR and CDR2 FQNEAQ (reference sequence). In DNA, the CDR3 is TGTGCCAGCAGCTACGGTGTACGGGACCCTGAGCAGTTCTTC. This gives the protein CASSYGVRDPEQFF.

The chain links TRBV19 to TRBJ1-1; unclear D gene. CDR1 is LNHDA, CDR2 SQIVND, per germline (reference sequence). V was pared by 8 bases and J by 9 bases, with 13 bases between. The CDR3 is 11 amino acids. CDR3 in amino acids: CASYWAAQAFF. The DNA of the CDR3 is TGTGCCAGTTATTGGGCAGCTCAAGCTTTCTTT.

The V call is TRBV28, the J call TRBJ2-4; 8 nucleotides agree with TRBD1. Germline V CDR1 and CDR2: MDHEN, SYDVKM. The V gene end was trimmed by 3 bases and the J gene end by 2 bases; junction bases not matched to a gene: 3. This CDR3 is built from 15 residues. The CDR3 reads CASSFRGRTKNIQYF. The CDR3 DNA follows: TGTGCCAGCAGTTTCAGGGGGCGAACCAAAAACATTCAGTACTTC.

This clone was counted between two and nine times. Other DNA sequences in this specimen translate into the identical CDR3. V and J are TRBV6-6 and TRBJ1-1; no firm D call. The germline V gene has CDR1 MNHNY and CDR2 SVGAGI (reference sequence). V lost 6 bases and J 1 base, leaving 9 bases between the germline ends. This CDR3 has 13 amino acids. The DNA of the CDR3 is TGTGCCAGCAGCCTAGACAAGAACACTGAAGCTTTCTTT. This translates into CASSLDKNTEAFF.

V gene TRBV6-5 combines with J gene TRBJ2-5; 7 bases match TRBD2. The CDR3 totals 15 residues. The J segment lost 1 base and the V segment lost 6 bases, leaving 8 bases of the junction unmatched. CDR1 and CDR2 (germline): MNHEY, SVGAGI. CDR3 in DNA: TGTGCCAGCAGCCGCGACTGGGAGGGCCAAGAGACCCAGTACTTC. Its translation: CASSRDWEGQETQYF.

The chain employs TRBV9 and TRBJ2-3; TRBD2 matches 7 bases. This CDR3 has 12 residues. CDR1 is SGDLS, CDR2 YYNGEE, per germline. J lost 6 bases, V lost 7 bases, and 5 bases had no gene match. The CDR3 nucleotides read TGTGCCAGCGGCGGGAGCCCGGATACGCAGTATTTT. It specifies CASGGSPDTQYF.

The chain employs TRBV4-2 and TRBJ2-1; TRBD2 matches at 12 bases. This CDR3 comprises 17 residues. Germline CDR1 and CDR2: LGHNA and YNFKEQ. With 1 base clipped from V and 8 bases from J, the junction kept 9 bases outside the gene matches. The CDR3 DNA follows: TGTGCCAGCAGCCAAGCCCACACTAGCGGGGGGACCGATGAGCAGTTCTTC. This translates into CASSQAHTSGGTDEQFF.

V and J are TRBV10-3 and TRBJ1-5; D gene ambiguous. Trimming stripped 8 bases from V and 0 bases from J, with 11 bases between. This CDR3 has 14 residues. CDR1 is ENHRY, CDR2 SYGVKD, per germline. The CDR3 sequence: CAIGREGSNQPQHF. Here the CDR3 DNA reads TGTGCCATCGGGAGGGAGGGTAGCAATCAGCCCCAGCATTTT.

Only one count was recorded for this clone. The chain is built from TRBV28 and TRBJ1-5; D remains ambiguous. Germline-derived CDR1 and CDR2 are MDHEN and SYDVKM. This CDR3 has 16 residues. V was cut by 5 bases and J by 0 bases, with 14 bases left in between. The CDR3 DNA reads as TGTGCCAGCAGTACGGGGAGACTGCATAGCAATCAGCCCCAGCATTTT. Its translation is CASSTGRLHSNQPQHF.

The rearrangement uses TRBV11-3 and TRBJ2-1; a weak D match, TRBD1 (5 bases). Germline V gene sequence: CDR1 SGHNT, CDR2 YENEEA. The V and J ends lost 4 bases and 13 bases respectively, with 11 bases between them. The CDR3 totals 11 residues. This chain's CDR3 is CASSSRVAQFF. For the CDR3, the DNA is TGTGCCAGCAGCTCCAGGGTTGCACAGTTCTTC.

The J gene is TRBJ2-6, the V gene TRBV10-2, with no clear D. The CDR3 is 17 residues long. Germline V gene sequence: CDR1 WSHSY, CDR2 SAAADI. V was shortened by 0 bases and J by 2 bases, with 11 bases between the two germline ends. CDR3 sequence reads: CASSESGKRAGANVLTF. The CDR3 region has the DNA TGCGCCAGCAGTGAGTCGGGGAAGAGAGCTGGGGCCAACGTCCTGACTTTC.

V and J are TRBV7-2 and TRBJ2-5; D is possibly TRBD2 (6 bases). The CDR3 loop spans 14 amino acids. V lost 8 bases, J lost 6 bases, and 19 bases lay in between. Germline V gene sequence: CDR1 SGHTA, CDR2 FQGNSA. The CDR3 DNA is TGTGCCAGCGGGACCGGAGGGGATCGGAAGACCCAGTACTTC. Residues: CASGTGGDRKTQYF.